This T cell receptor (beta chain) is from a study of blood T cell repertoires in COVID-19 (dated by TCRdb to about 2020). Some background on the complete study: The collaborator samples originated in the United States, Italy and Spain and spanned the acute and convalescent phases of COVID-19. Deeply sampled blood TCRbeta repertoires from subjects exposed to, actively infected with, or recovered from COVID-19 were included in the dataset. The material from the prospective study consisted of cDNA or gDNA derived from T cells, B-cell-depleted T cells, or PBMCs. The sample metadata nearly always contained a de-identified subject ID, COVID-19 status, age in years and sex. The samples were drawn from two sources: the first 160 participants of the ongoing ImmuneRACE study, and fewer than 1,500 subjects contributed by 6 global collaborators. Where HLA class I and class II types were available, the types were taken from metadata supplied by the sample provider, not from assay-based typing. The repertoires were released in a freely available public database meant as a resource for research on the immune response to SARS-CoV-2.

Another Seattle source contributed samples from volunteer blood donors who had recovered from COVID-19. Collaborating institutions collected whole blood in K2EDTA tubes following their own protocols. For TCRbeta analysis, collaborators shipped samples as frozen whole blood, isolated PBMCs, or DNA extracted from either of those sample types. TCRbeta CDR3 regions were amplified from genomic DNA using the immunoSEQ Assay, a bias-controlled multiplex PCR. The authors' analysis ran thus. The number of nucleated cells in each sample was estimated from the amplification of reference gene primers within the assay. To quantify the absolute abundance of each unique TCRbeta CDR3 rearrangement, sequence reads were collapsed and filtered. For each sample, productive Simpson clonality was calculated as the square root of Simpson's diversity index over productive rearrangements. TCRdb's version of the immuneACCESS table is confined to in-frame rearrangements and falls short of the full clone set. An unresolved V gene accounts for under half of the shortfall where checked; the remainder is of unknown origin. That table is the source of V, J and clone size, and D and trimming were worked out from the DNA. This sample lists 250,000 to 300,000 clones; about 87% were detected once. About 1.6% of the sample is held by the ten biggest clonotypes.

Remarks on this clone: Its antigen is currently not known. The sample holds no much larger clone one base away, and base qualities are not on file.

From the cysteine through the phenylalanine, the CDR3 covers 13 amino acids. The read is trimmed to its CDR3 DNA, 39 bases read in frame from base 1. CDR1 and CDR2, per the germline V gene, are SQVTM and ANQGSEA. The junction shows trimming of 7 bases on V and 4 bases on J, plus 16 bases between the germline ends. Study-level results and caveats: Clinical and demographic metadata were provided uncurated, with the amount varying by source and participant.

The sequence came from a woman between 35 and 50 years old who had recovered from COVID-19. Sequencing was carried out using peripheral blood. The sequence links TRBV29-1 to TRBJ1-1; perhaps TRBD1 is the D gene, with 6 bases matching. The nucleotides are TGCAGCGCCGAACAGGGTTGGGGCACTGAAGCTTTCTTT. It specifies CSAEQGWGTEAFF. The CDR3 plus the reference TRBV29-1 and TRBJ1-1 genes for the other parts give the full variable domain: SAVISQKPSRDICQRGTSLTIQCQVDSQVTMMFWYRQQPGQSLTLIATANQGSEATYESGFVIDKFPISRPNLTFSTLTVSNMSPEDSSIYLCSAEQGWGTEAFFGQGTRLTVV.